The rows below give T cell receptor beta chains drawn from one sample of a study of blood T cell repertoires in COVID-19. Sequencing used immunoSEQ multiplex PCR; TCRdb keeps in-frame clones, though not all of them. This sample has around 140,000 clones, with 77% found just once. The sequenced sample consisted of peripheral blood. The receptors come from a woman aged 50 to 60 with active or convalescent COVID-19. Each CDR3 is given with its conserved first and last residue. The order of the fields is D gene, CDR3 length, V gene, J gene, CDR3 protein. A D gene is named only where the DNA matches it firmly.

.	14	TRBV19	TRBJ2-5	CASSPNREQETQYF
TRBD1	14	TRBV7-2	TRBJ1-2	CASSSDRGGYGYTF
.	16	TRBV19	TRBJ1-2	CASSIGPGPRSGGYTF
.	13	TRBV6-5	TRBJ1-2	CASRSDTFYGYTF
.	15	TRBV2	TRBJ1-3	CASSEYGGIGNTIYF
TRBD1	14	TRBV6-2/TRBV6-3	TRBJ2-7	CASSLGTGRYEQYF
TRBD2	17	TRBV7-3	TRBJ2-3	CASSLSVGLAGTDTQYF
.	15	TRBV11-3	TRBJ2-1	CASSGGAGVYNEQFF
.	12	TRBV29-1	TRBJ1-2	CSAHRESNGYTF
.	17	TRBV5-1	TRBJ1-1	CASSLGPIGEGNTEAFF
.	17	TRBV19	TRBJ1-6	CASSPGGGRSYNSPLHF
.	14	TRBV4-3	TRBJ1-1	CASSRLRMNTEAFF
.	15	TRBV7-2	TRBJ2-1	CASSLEQKRTMRQFF
.	14	TRBV5-1	TRBJ2-3	CASSPPGTTDTQYF
.	15	TRBV7-9	TRBJ2-3	CASSLEGFRTDTQYF
TRBD1	17	TRBV7-2	TRBJ2-7	CASSPNSEGQGRYEQYF
TRBD1	15	TRBV7-8	TRBJ1-5	CASSLAGGAGQPQHF
TRBD1	17	TRBV6-2/TRBV6-3	TRBJ2-5	CASSYRSTGGYQETQYF
.	14	TRBV29-1	TRBJ2-5	CSVDWVEGIPTQYF
TRBD2	19	TRBV4-2	TRBJ2-1	CASSQDGLAGGSSYNEQFF
.	13	TRBV12-3/TRBV12-4	TRBJ1-1	CASSLALRSEAFF
.	15	TRBV6-1	TRBJ2-2	CASSEGAGYTGELFF
TRBD1	19	TRBV20-1	TRBJ1-5	CSASPERDSGIHSNQPQHF
.	14	TRBV5-1	TRBJ1-1	CASRGAGDVTEAFF
.	14	TRBV29-1	TRBJ1-3	CSVLAAGEQNTIYF
TRBD1	16	TRBV7-2	TRBJ2-7	CASSPQPGTGSYEQYF
.	13	TRBV4-3	TRBJ1-1	CASSGRGRTEAFF
.	14	TRBV30	TRBJ1-2	CAWSVMGRSYGYTF
TRBD1	13	TRBV6-5	TRBJ1-1	CASGDRGATEAFF
TRBD2	16	TRBV3-1/TRBV3-2	TRBJ2-7	CASSQEGAGGDYEQYF
.	17	TRBV5-1	TRBJ2-3	CASSLAGGQVSADTQYF
TRBD1	15	TRBV3-1/TRBV3-2	TRBJ2-2	CASSLGQGATGELFF
TRBD2	19	TRBV4-3	TRBJ2-1	CASSQDYQRGDRLRNEQFF
TRBD1	15	TRBV7-2	TRBJ1-6	CASSSLGQYNSPLHF
TRBD2	16	TRBV7-2	TRBJ2-7	CASSFLGLVSVNEQYF
.	14	TRBV10-3	TRBJ2-5	CAIGERGGVETQYF
TRBD1	15	TRBV6-5	TRBJ2-7	CASSSRQGLSYEQYF
.	14	TRBV20-1	TRBJ1-2	CSASLSGTQGGYTF
.	13	TRBV7-2	TRBJ2-5	CASSLRRGEGQYF
TRBD1	15	TRBV7-9	TRBJ1-4	CASSLVQGANEKLFF
TRBD1	16	TRBV5-5	TRBJ1-1	CASSLTRDRGSTEAFF
.	15	TRBV27	TRBJ1-1	CASSPRLRGLTEAFF
.	13	TRBV19	TRBJ2-7	CASSPGPSYEQYF
.	20	TRBV7-8	TRBJ2-6	CASSLESSGWVRTGANVLTF
.	16	TRBV7-8	TRBJ1-4	CASSLSGRVNYEKLFF
.	15	TRBV10-3	TRBJ2-3	CAISESGVDTDTQYF
TRBD2	15	TRBV6-2/TRBV6-3	TRBJ2-5	CASSSVAGGQETQYF
TRBD1	21	TRBV19	TRBJ2-6	CASSIDQRRQGLFSGANVLTF
TRBD1	12	TRBV29-1	TRBJ1-2	CSVAVGQGGYTF